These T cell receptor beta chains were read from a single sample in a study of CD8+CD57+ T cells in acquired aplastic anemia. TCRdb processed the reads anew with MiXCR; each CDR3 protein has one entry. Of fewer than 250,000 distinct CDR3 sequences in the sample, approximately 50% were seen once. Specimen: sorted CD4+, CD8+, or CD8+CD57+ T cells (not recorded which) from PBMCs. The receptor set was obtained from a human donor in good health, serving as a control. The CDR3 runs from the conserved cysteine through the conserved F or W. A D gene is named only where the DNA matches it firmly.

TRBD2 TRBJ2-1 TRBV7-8 CASSLPRRLAGGYNEQFF
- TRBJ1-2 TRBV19 CASSIGAETVYTF
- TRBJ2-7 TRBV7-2 CASSSGGGASSEQYF
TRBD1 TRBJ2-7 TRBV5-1 CASSLGEQGAGSF
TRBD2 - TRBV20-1 CSAAAGGTSYSYEQYF
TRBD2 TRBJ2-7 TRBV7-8 CASSSSSGGTGELYF
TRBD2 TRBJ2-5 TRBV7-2 CASSSIGGETQYF
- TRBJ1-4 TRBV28 CASRERHTGAEKLFF
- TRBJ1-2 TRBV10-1 CAKGGDRSSYGYTF
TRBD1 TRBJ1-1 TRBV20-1 CSARRQGASEAFF
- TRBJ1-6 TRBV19 CASAKGEESPLHF
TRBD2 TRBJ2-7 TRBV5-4 CASSLGTSAYYEQYF
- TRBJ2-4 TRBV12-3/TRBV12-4 CASSLNQNIQYF
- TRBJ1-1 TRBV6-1 CASSEAVRGRRGGNTEAFF
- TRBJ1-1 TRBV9 CASSVGPDIYTEAFF
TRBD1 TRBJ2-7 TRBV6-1 CASSEGAGGHSYEQYF
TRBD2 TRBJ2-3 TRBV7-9 CASTTGTSGATQYF
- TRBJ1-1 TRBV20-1 CSASGGRGWDTEAFF
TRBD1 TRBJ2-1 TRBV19 CASSTGTGRDYNEQFF
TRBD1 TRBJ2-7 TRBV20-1 CSAVNHGTGSNEQYF
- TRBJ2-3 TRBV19 CASSISLAGDTQYF
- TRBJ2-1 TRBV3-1 CASGLAVYNEQFF
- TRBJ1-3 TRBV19 CASSNQAGVDTIYF
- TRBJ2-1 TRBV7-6 CASSQWNNEQFF
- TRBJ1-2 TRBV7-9 CASSDDGYTF
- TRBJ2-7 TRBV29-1 CSVETDYEQYF
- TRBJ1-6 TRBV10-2 CASSETQSNSPLHF
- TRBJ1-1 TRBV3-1 CASSQGHQNTEAFF
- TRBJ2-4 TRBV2 CASSEALRRSTGNIQYF
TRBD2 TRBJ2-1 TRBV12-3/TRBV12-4 CALSGGPYNEQFF
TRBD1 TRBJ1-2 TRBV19 CASIPGTEDPYGYTF
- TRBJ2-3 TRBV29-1 CSVHRSTDTQYF
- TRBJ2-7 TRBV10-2 CASGVGRGGEQYF
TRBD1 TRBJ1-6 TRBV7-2 CASSLVAGQNSPLHF
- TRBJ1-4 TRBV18 CASSPSKGLGEKLFF
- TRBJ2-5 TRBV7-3 CASSPGENQYF
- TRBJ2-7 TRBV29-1 CSVEDASDPEQYF
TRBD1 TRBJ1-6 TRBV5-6 CASSRWDRGPPSPLHF
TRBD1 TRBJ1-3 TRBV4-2 CAGSQLGDRGPGNTIYF
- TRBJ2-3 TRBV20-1 CSARDSDGIFTDTQYF
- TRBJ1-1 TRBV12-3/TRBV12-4 CASSLGPQGRTEAFF
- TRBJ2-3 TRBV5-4 CASSTDGRGTQYF
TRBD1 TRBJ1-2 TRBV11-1 CASSLGRGGQGNGYTF
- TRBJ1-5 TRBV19 CASSMIRAGPDLPQHF